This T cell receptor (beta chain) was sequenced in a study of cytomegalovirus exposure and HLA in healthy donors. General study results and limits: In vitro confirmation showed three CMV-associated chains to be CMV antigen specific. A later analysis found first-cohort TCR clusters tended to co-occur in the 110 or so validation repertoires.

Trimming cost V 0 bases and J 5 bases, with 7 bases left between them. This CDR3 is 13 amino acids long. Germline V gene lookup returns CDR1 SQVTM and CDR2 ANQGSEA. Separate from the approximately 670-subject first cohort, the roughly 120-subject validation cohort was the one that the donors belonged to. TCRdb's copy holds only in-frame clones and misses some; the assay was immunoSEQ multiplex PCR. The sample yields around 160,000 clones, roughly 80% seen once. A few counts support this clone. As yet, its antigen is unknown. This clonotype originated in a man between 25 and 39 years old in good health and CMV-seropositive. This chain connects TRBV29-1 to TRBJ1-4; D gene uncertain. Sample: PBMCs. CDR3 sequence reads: CSVEEKRNEKLFF. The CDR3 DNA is TGCAGCGTTGAAGAGAAGAGGAATGAAAAACTGTTTTTT.